This is a list of T cell receptor beta chains from one sample in a study of blood T cells in healthy people across ages. From the 5' RACE reads, TCRdb called clonotypes with MiXCR, one entry per CDR3 protein. The data show roughly 1.5 million distinct CDR3 sequences, roughly 43% seen once. Sequencing was done on a sample of blood. All receptors come from a woman under 30 in good health. The CDR3 runs from the conserved cysteine through the conserved F or W. A D gene is named only where the DNA matches it firmly. Some rows mark clone size as missing; the rest say once, few, many or name a class of expanded clone.

d_call	clone_size	cdr3_length	v_call	j_call	cdr3_nt	cdr3_aa
.	.	13	TRBV19	TRBJ1-5	TGTGCCAGCCCAGAGGGGGTTTATCAGCCCCAGCATTTT	CASPEGVYQPQHF
.	few	13	TRBV6-5	TRBJ2-3	TGTGCCAGCATTCCGTCTAGCGCAGATACGCAGTATTTT	CASIPSSADTQYF
TRBD1	.	14	TRBV7-2	TRBJ2-7	TGTGCCAGCAGCTTAGGTCAGGGGGAATACGAGCAGTACTTC	CASSLGQGEYEQYF
.	.	16	TRBV7-9	TRBJ2-1	TGTGCCAGCAGGTATGACTTGGGCGGCACACACAATGAGCAGTTCTTC	CASRYDLGGTHNEQFF
TRBD1	.	17	TRBV7-9	TRBJ2-7	TGTGCCAGCAGTCCCCCGCGGGACAGGCAAAGATCCTACGAGCAGTACTTC	CASSPPRDRQRSYEQYF
.	few	12	TRBV20-1	TRBJ2-7	TGCAGTGCTAATGGGGACTCCTACGAGCAGTACTTC	CSANGDSYEQYF
TRBD1	few	16	TRBV28	TRBJ1-5	TGTGCCAGCAGTTCCTCACAGGGGGCGCGAAATCAGCCCCAGCATTTT	CASSSSQGARNQPQHF
.	few	12	TRBV10-3	TRBJ1-1	TGTGCCATCAGGCCCGCGAACACTGAAGCTTTCTTT	CAIRPANTEAFF
.	.	13	TRBV5-6	TRBJ2-1	TGTGCCAGCAGCCTGGGGACCGCGTCCGTTAGGTTCTTC	CASSLGTASVRFF
TRBD2	few	15	TRBV11-2	TRBJ2-1	TGTGCCAGCAGCCTAGGGGCTAGCGGGTGGAATGAGCAGTTCTTC	CASSLGASGWNEQFF
.	.	14	TRBV7-3	TRBJ2-3	TGTGCCAGCAGCACCTCCGGATCGTCAGATACGCAGTATTTT	CASSTSGSSDTQYF
TRBD2	.	14	TRBV28	TRBJ2-1	TGTGCCAGCGGACACGGGACTACTTACAATGAGCAGTTCTTC	CASGHGTTYNEQFF
.	.	13	TRBV5-1	TRBJ1-2	TGCGCCAGCAGCCCGACCTCTGACGGTGGCTACACCTTC	CASSPTSDGGYTF
.	few	13	TRBV20-1	TRBJ1-2	TGCAGTGCGAGAGCAGGGGTTGGCTATGGCTACACCTTC	CSARAGVGYGYTF
.	.	14	TRBV5-6	TRBJ2-5	TGTGCCAGCAGCTTGAAGGCAGGGGGGGAGAAGCAGTACTTC	CASSLKAGGEKQYF
TRBD1	few	15	TRBV5-5	TRBJ1-5	TGTGCCAGCAGCTTGAGGGGGACAGGGGATCAGCCCCAGCATTTT	CASSLRGTGDQPQHF
TRBD1	.	14	TRBV5-1	TRBJ2-7	TGCGCCAGCAGCTTCCGGGACAGGTCCAACGAGCAGTACTTC	CASSFRDRSNEQYF
.	.	15	TRBV12-3/TRBV12-4	TRBJ2-4	TGTGCCAGCACCCCCGGACAGTATTTCAAAAACATTCAGTACTTC	CASTPGQYFKNIQYF
.	few	14	TRBV7-9	TRBJ1-6	TGTGCCAGCAGCCTCCGAAACCGGGGTTCACCCCTCCACTTT	CASSLRNRGSPLHF
.	.	15	TRBV6-1	TRBJ2-5	TGTGCCAGCAGTGATAACAGGCGGGTAGCAAAGACCCAGTACTTC	CASSDNRRVAKTQYF
.	few	14	TRBV5-1	TRBJ1-2	TGCGCCAGCAGCCGGGACGAGAGTAACTATGGCTACACCTTC	CASSRDESNYGYTF
TRBD1	few	17	TRBV4-1	TRBJ2-1	TGCGCCAGCAGCCAAACCGGGACAGGGAGCTCCTACAATGAGCAGTTCTTC	CASSQTGTGSSYNEQFF
TRBD2	few	14	TRBV29-1	TRBJ2-7	TGCAGCGTTGAACTAGCGGGAGGGTACAATGAGCAGTACTTC	CSVELAGGYNEQYF
.	few	13	TRBV5-1	TRBJ1-1	TGTGCCAGCAGCTTAGAGGGGCCTACTGAAGCTTTCTTT	CASSLEGPTEAFF
.	few	17	TRBV20-1	TRBJ2-3	TGCAGTGCTAGAGATGCGTCGAGACCCGGAGGATCAGATACGCAGTATTTT	CSARDASRPGGSDTQYF
.	few	15	TRBV2	TRBJ1-2	TGTGCCAGCAGCTTCCGCTCCTACGGTGACTATGGCTACACCTTC	CASSFRSYGDYGYTF
.	few	15	TRBV11-1	TRBJ2-5	TGTGCCAGCAGCTTAATGGCAGCACGAGGAGAGACCCAGTACTTC	CASSLMAARGETQYF
TRBD1	many	15	TRBV12-3/TRBV12-4	TRBJ2-3	TGTGCCAGCAGTAAACGGACAGGGGTCACAGATACGCAGTATTTT	CASSKRTGVTDTQYF
.	.	13	TRBV20-1	TRBJ1-2	TGCAGTGCTAGAGTAGCATTTAACTATGGCTACACCTTC	CSARVAFNYGYTF
TRBD2	few	15	TRBV12-3/TRBV12-4	TRBJ2-7	TGTGCCAGCAGTTGGACTAGCGGGAGTCCGGACGAGCAGTACTTC	CASSWTSGSPDEQYF
.	few	17	TRBV14	TRBJ2-1	TGTGCCAGCAGCCAACTTCCAGGGAGAGGGTCCTACAATGAGCAGTTCTTC	CASSQLPGRGSYNEQFF
.	.	18	TRBV21-1	TRBJ1-5	TGTGCCAGCAGCAGCCGGGACGTCGGCCCATATAGCAATCAGCCCCAGCATTTT	CASSSRDVGPYSNQPQHF
.	.	15	TRBV6-5	TRBJ2-1	TGTGCCAGCACCCCGAGCGTGTTTTCCTACAATGAGCAGTTCTTC	CASTPSVFSYNEQFF
.	.	16	TRBV4-2	TRBJ2-3	TGTGCCAGCAGCCAAGAGACCTCCATCACAACAGATACGCAGTATTTT	CASSQETSITTDTQYF
TRBD2	.	18	TRBV11-2	TRBJ2-7	TGTGCCAGCAGTCCCTGGACCCTTCTAGCGGAGTCCTACAATGAGCAGTACTTC	CASSPWTLLAESYNEQYF
.	few	16	TRBV7-9	TRBJ2-3	TGTGCCAGCAGCACCCCAGGGCGGTCAATCACAGATACGCAGTATTTT	CASSTPGRSITDTQYF
.	.	12	TRBV7-2	TRBJ1-2	TGTGCCAGCAGTTTGTCTAGAGGTGGCTACACCTTC	CASSLSRGGYTF
.	.	16	TRBV6-5	TRBJ1-1	TGTGCCAGCAGTTACATCTCCAGGGGTCTGAACACTGAAGCTTTCTTT	CASSYISRGLNTEAFF
.	.	13	TRBV29-1	TRBJ2-3	TGCAGCGTTGAAACGGACCACACAGATACGCAGTATTTT	CSVETDHTDTQYF
.	.	13	TRBV7-9	TRBJ2-7	TGTGCCAGCAGCTTAGCAGGGGAGGCCGAGCAGTACTTC	CASSLAGEAEQYF
.	few	16	TRBV12-3/TRBV12-4	TRBJ2-3	TGTGCCAGCAGTTATCGTCGGAGTCACGACACAGATACGCAGTATTTT	CASSYRRSHDTDTQYF
.	.	12	TRBV5-6	TRBJ1-2	TGTGCCAGCAGCTGGGGTTCCAGTGGCTACACCTTC	CASSWGSSGYTF
TRBD2	few	15	TRBV7-3	TRBJ2-1	TGTGCCAGCAGCTTAATTGCGGGAGGGCGGAATGAGCAGTTCTTC	CASSLIAGGRNEQFF
.	few	12	TRBV6-2/TRBV6-3	TRBJ2-1	TGTGCCAGCAGTCCTAAATACAATGAGCAGTTCTTC	CASSPKYNEQFF
.	many	14	TRBV6-5	TRBJ2-1	TGTGCCAGCAGCCACACAGGGGAGGTCAATGAGCAGTTCTTC	CASSHTGEVNEQFF
.	.	15	TRBV9	TRBJ2-1	TGTGCCAGCAGCGTAGGCCGCAAAGGGCACAATGAGCAGTTCTTC	CASSVGRKGHNEQFF
.	.	13	TRBV7-8	TRBJ1-6	TGTGCCAGCAGCTATGAAAGCACCTCACCCCTCCACTTT	CASSYESTSPLHF
.	few	14	TRBV4-3	TRBJ2-1	TGCGCCAGCAGCCATCGTAGGGGCTACAATGAGCAGTTCTTC	CASSHRRGYNEQFF
TRBD2	.	12	TRBV29-1	TRBJ2-5	TGCTGCGTTTACACTAGCGGAGAGACCCAGTACTTC	CCVYTSGETQYF
.	once	12	TRBV20-1	TRBJ2-7	TGCAGTGCTAGAGCCGAAGGCTACGAGCAGTACTTC	CSARAEGYEQYF